The 10 T cell receptor beta chains listed next were all sequenced from one sample in a study of regulatory T cells in long-lasting Graves disease. Time point indicated: newly diagnosed GD, antithyroid drugs for less than 3 months. RNA isolated from PBMCs was used to make the TCR library. CDR3 regions were amplified by Arm-PCR using iRepertoire HTBI primers to build TCR beta libraries. TCRdb re-derived calls from the multiplex PCR reads in MiXCR, one entry per CDR3 protein. The table lists 450,000 to 600,000 distinct CDR3 sequences, roughly 17% of them singletons. This same sample was also part of a study on T cells in Graves' hyperthyroidism and ophthalmopathy.

Sequencing used peripheral blood mononuclear cells (PBMCs), obtained at new diagnosis, from a patient treated with antithyroid drugs. Receptors were obtained from a middle-aged man with Graves disease.

Comment on this clonotype: A single base separates this from a much larger clone, so it may be a read error. The final CDR3 position lacks the conserved phenylalanine or tryptophan, pointing to a likely read error. V usage is TRBV7-9 and J usage is TRBJ2-1; TRBD2 matches at 9 bases. Germline V gives CDR1 SEHNR, CDR2 FQNEAQ (reference sequence). This CDR3 contains 14 residues. Losses at the gene ends were 0 bases for V and 8 bases for J; bases not matched to a gene: 2. Here the CDR3 DNA reads TGTGCCAGCAGCTTAGCGACTAGCGGCCATGAGCAGTTCCTC. This translates into CASSLATSGHEQFL.

This clonotype showed up just a few times. The rearrangement uses TRBV9 and TRBJ2-2; no definite D call. Germline V gene sequence: CDR1 SGDLS, CDR2 YYNGEE. CDR3 length: 15 amino acids. V lost 1 base to trimming and J lost 5 bases, with 12 bases between them. The CDR3 DNA is TGTGCCAGCAGCGTAAGGGTTGAGTCGACCGGGGAGCTGTTTTTT. This gives the protein CASSVRVESTGELFF. The variable domain in full, with the rest retrieved from reference TRBV9 and TRBJ2-2, is DSGVTQTPKHLITATGQRVTLRCSPRSGDLSVYWYQQSLDQGLQFLIQYYNGEERAKGNILERFSAQQFPDLHSELNLSSLELGDSALYFCASSVRVESTGELFFGEGSRLTVL.

The chain combines TRBV11-3 with TRBJ2-7; TRBD2 aligns across 15 bases. Germline CDR1 reads SGHNT; CDR2 reads YENEEA. This CDR3 is 17 amino acids long. J was trimmed by 2 bases and V by 3 bases; bases with no gene match: 5. This chain's CDR3 is CASSFRTSGRAAYEQYF. DNA of the CDR3: TGTGCCAGCAGCTTCAGGACTAGCGGGAGGGCCGCCTACGAGCAGTACTTC.

This clonotype was picked up a small number of times. This chain uses TRBV6-1 with TRBJ2-7; possible D gene TRBD2, 5 bases. Germline V CDR1 and CDR2: MNHNS, SASEGT. V lost 4 bases and J lost 3, with 7 bases in between. The CDR3 contains 12 residues. CDR3 sequence (DNA): TGTGCCAGCAGTGCCGGGATCTACGAGCAGTACTTC. Protein product: CASSAGIYEQYF.

Details on this clonotype: One end of the junction varies from germline; a read error may be responsible. The chain carries TRBV11-3 and TRBJ2-7; 12 bases are a match to TRBD2. Germline CDR1 SGHNT, CDR2 YENEEA. This CDR3 is built from 15 residues. DNA for the CDR3: TGTGCCGGCAGCCCTCGGACTAGCGGGACCTACGAGCAGTACTTC. Its protein is CAGSPRTSGTYEQYF.

This clonotype turned up a few times. The V gene is TRBV27, the J gene TRBJ2-2; 9 bases map to TRBD1. CDR3 length: 15 residues. Germline V lookup: CDR1 MNHEY, CDR2 SMNVEV (reference sequence). The V segment lost 6 bases and the J segment 3 bases; nucleotides outside the gene matches: 5. CDR3 amino acids: CASSAGTGHTGELFF. As DNA, the CDR3 is TGTGCCAGCAGCGCCGGGACAGGGCACACCGGGGAGCTGTTTTTT.

V usage is TRBV18 and J usage is TRBJ2-1, with TRBD2 identical over 7 bases. Germline values: CDR1 KGHSH, CDR2 LQKENI. This CDR3 is 15 amino acids long. V lost 4 bases, J lost 8 bases, and 11 bases stayed unmatched. Written as DNA, the CDR3 is TGTGCCAGCTCACTCCAAGCGGGACCGCTGGATGAGCAGTTCTTC. The encoded protein is CASSLQAGPLDEQFF.

The chain joins TRBV20-1 to TRBJ1-4; D is unresolved. The V end was cut by 3 bases, the J end by 8 bases, with 10 bases between. There are 12 residues in the CDR3. Per germline, CDR1 DFQATT and CDR2 SNEGSKA (reference sequence). CDR3 sequence: CSASSAGEKLFF. The CDR3 DNA follows: TGCAGTGCTAGCTCCGCCGGGGAAAAACTGTTTTTT.

The chain combines TRBV11-2 with TRBJ2-1, with 10 nucleotides matching TRBD2. CDR1 is SGHAT, CDR2 FQNNGV, per germline. V lost 5 bases and J lost 1; bases outside the gene matches: 8. There are 17 residues in the CDR3. CDR3 amino acids: CASSPILAGVSYNEQFF. CDR3 nucleotide sequence: TGTGCCAGCAGCCCTATCCTAGCGGGAGTTTCCTACAATGAGCAGTTCTTC.

This clonotype was detected ten times or more. The chain couples TRBV9 to TRBJ2-3, with a tentative D call TRBD2 (6 bases). Germline-derived CDR1 and CDR2 are SGDLS and YYNGEE. Trimming left V 0 bases short and J 0 bases short, with 8 bases between. This CDR3 is 15 amino acids long. The CDR3 coding sequence is TGTGCCAGCAGCGTAGCTGGGGGGAGCACAGATACGCAGTATTTT. As protein: CASSVAGGSTDTQYF. Full variable domain (missing parts from reference TRBV9 and TRBJ2-3): DSGVTQTPKHLITATGQRVTLRCSPRSGDLSVYWYQQSLDQGLQFLIQYYNGEERAKGNILERFSAQQFPDLHSELNLSSLELGDSALYFCASSVAGGSTDTQYFGPGTRLTVL.